These T cell receptor beta chains were read from a single sample in a study of blood T cell repertoires in COVID-19. The repertoire was sequenced with immunoSEQ multiplex PCR; TCRdb's copy has only in-frame clones and lacks some. The data hold 340,000 or so clones, with around 82% observed a single time. Sequenced: peripheral blood. These receptors were obtained from a man aged 30-40 years with active or convalescent COVID-19. The CDR3 runs from the conserved cysteine through the conserved F or W.

TRBV5-4	CASRSGQDDTEAFF
TRBV28	CASSYNGTGEDEQYF
TRBV5-1	CASSLVLAGGTGELFF
TRBV5-1	CASSLAWSSGRRGTADTQYF
TRBV11-3	CASSLTGLPYEQYF
TRBV11-2	CASSLRTEAFF
TRBV7-3	CASSLIFGGGTDTQYF
TRBV27	CASTADRASSTDTQYF
TRBV11-3	CASSSGSGLAGGSYEQYF
TRBV18	CASSPGQLGTEAFF
TRBV20-1	CSASLAGGGDTQYF
TRBV6-2/TRBV6-3	CASSGTPNTEAFF
TRBV7-9	CASSPRTGYNEQFF